This TCR beta chain was captured by sequencing in a study of blood T cell repertoires in COVID-19. About the research overall: In each case, the material was cDNA or gDNA derived from T cells, B-cell-depleted T cells, or PBMCs.

As originally analysed: Estimates of nucleated cell counts were drawn from the amplification of reference gene primers. Data came from immunoSEQ multiplex PCR; TCRdb stores just in-frame clones and leaves some out. D and trimming were read from the DNA, whereas the V and J calls and clone size are those reported in that table. The table records 250,000 to 350,000 clones, around 86% of them present only once. The CDR3 length is 18 residues. J was trimmed by 2 bases and V by 5 bases; bases with no gene match: 12. The germline V gene encodes CDR1 MNHNY and CDR2 SVGAGI (reference sequence). The gene calls are TRBV6-6 and TRBJ1-5, with 10 bases matching TRBD1. The source of this sequence is a woman aged 50 to 60 with acute or convalescent COVID-19. What was sequenced was peripheral blood. CDR3 sequence (DNA): TGTGCCAGCAGTCGGGCCGGGACAGGGGCCTTTGGCAATCAGCCCCAGCATTTT. Amino acids: CASSRAGTGAFGNQPQHF.